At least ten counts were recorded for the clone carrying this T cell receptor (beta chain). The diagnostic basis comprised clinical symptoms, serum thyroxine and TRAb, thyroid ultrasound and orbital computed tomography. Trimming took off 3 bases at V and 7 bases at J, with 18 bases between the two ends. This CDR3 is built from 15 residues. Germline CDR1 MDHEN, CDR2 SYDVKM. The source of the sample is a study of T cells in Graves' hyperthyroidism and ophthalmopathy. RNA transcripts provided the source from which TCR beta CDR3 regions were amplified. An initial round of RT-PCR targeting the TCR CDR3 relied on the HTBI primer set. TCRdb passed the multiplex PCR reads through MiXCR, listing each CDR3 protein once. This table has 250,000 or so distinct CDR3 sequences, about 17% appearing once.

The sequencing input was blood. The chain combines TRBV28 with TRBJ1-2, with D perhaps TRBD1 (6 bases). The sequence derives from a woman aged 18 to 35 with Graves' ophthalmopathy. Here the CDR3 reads CASSLLPGVQRGYTF. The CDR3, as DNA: TGTGCCAGCAGTTTGTTACCAGGGGTTCAGCGTGGCTACACCTTC.